Shown below are 23 T cell receptor beta chains from a single sample sequenced in a study of blood T cell repertoires in COVID-19. The protocol was immunoSEQ multiplex PCR, while the TCRdb copy is restricted to in-frame clones and leaves out a portion. The sample holds roughly 130,000 clones; less than 90% are singletons and the top ten take almost 9%. Source material: peripheral blood. These receptors were obtained from a man aged 30-40 years with COVID-19, enrolled during active disease.

This clone was picked up a small number of times. The chain has TRBV6-5 and TRBJ1-5; weak D call: TRBD1 (6 bases). CDR1 is MNHEY and CDR2 is SVGAGI in the germline V gene. The CDR3 is made up of 13 amino acids. Trimming removed 9 bases at V and 4 bases at J, with 13 bases between. CDR3 amino acids: CASTGQLNQPQHF. The DNA of the CDR3 is TGTGCCAGTACCGGACAGCTGAATCAGCCCCAGCATTTT.

The rearrangement links TRBV7-8 to TRBJ2-7; possible D gene TRBD1, 6 bases. Germline CDR1 and CDR2: SGHVS and FQNEAQ. This CDR3 has 14 residues. V was clipped by 3 bases and J by 6 bases, with 15 bases between them. This chain's CDR3 is CASSLYGQLSEQYF. CDR3 DNA sequence: TGTGCCAGCAGCTTGTACGGACAGCTTTCCGAGCAGTACTTC.

The V call is TRBV18, the J call TRBJ2-7; 13 nucleotides match TRBD2. Unmatched junction bases numbered 3, after V lost 3 bases and J lost 1 base. Germline V gene lookup returns CDR1 KGHSH and CDR2 LQKENI. The CDR3 is 16 amino acids. DNA for the CDR3: TGTGCCAGCTCACCCTCACTAGCGGGAGGGTCCTACGAGCAGTACTTC. It encodes CASSPSLAGGSYEQYF.

The rearrangement uses TRBV19 and TRBJ1-6; 10 bases agree with TRBD1. CDR1 and CDR2 (germline): LNHDA, SQIVND (reference sequence). After removal of 6 bases from V and 7 bases from J, the junction contained 3 bases not matched to a gene. The CDR3 is made up of 14 amino acids. The CDR3 region is CASRMDRGNSPLHF. CDR3 sequence (DNA): TGTGCCAGTAGGATGGACAGGGGGAATTCACCCCTCCACTTT.

This clone was seen a single time. The rearrangement uses TRBV4-3 and TRBJ2-2; 10 nucleotides line up with TRBD1. V lost 0 bases to trimming and J lost 0 bases; unmatched junction nucleotides: 7. This CDR3 has 19 residues. CDR1 and CDR2 from the germline V gene are LGHNA and YSLEER. The CDR3 spells CASSQDPLGTGANTGELFF. DNA for the CDR3: TGCGCCAGCAGCCAAGATCCGCTTGGGACAGGGGCGAACACCGGGGAGCTGTTTTTT.

This sequence joins TRBV28 and TRBJ1-5; 7 bases are a match to TRBD1. Germline V CDR1 and CDR2: MDHEN, SYDVKM. With V trimmed by 7 bases and J by 9 bases, 12 bases remained unmatched. The CDR3 loop spans 14 amino acids. Here the CDR3 reads CASNWYRGAGPQHF. DNA for the CDR3: TGTGCCAGCAACTGGTACAGGGGTGCGGGGCCCCAGCATTTT.

The V and J genes are TRBV18 and TRBJ1-6; D remains ambiguous. This CDR3 has 15 residues. Trimming left V 3 bases short and J 2 bases short, with 8 bases between. Per the germline V gene, CDR1 is KGHSH and CDR2 is LQKENI. The CDR3 region has the DNA TGTGCCAGCTCACCGATGGAGGCCTATAATTCACCCCTCCACTTT. Protein sequence: CASSPMEAYNSPLHF.

V and J are TRBV5-1 and TRBJ2-2; 12 positions agree with TRBD2. CDR1 and CDR2 (germline): SGHRS, YFSETQ. V was pared by 4 bases and J by 6 bases, with 4 bases of the junction left unmatched. The CDR3 runs 15 residues. The CDR3 region is CASSSGLAGPGELFF. In nucleotides, the CDR3 is TGCGCCAGCAGCAGTGGACTAGCGGGACCCGGGGAGCTGTTTTTT.

The rearrangement joins TRBV24-1 to TRBJ2-3; TRBD2 aligns across 11 bases. Trimming removed 2 bases from V and 4 bases from J; junction bases left unmatched: 4. The CDR3 has 16 residues. The germline gives CDR1 KGHDR, CDR2 SFDVKD. The CDR3 loop reads CATSDSPGLAADTQYF. In DNA, the CDR3 is TGTGCCACCAGTGATTCCCCGGGACTAGCGGCAGATACGCAGTATTTT.

The rearrangement links TRBV5-6 to TRBJ1-1; TRBD1 agrees at 7 bases. Trimming at V came to 4 bases and at J to 4 bases, leaving 7 bases not matched to a gene. Germline V gene data show CDR1 as SGHDT and CDR2 as YYEEEE. The CDR3 consists of 14 residues. In DNA form, the CDR3 reads TGTGCCAGCAGCGGGGGACAGATTATCACTGAAGCTTTCTTT. Translating gives CASSGGQIITEAFF.

The J gene is TRBJ2-2, the V gene TRBV24-1; D unclear. This CDR3 has 13 residues. CDR1 KGHDR and CDR2 SFDVKD come from the germline V gene. Trimming removed 1 base from V and 6 bases from J, with 5 bases in between. The CDR3 region is CATSDLEAGELFF. The CDR3 DNA reads as TGTGCCACCAGTGATTTAGAGGCCGGGGAGCTGTTTTTT.

The chain joins TRBV19 to TRBJ2-1; D unclear. V lost 6 bases and J 0 bases, leaving 15 bases between the germline ends. The germline V gene has CDR1 LNHDA and CDR2 SQIVND (reference sequence). This CDR3 region has 16 residues. The CDR3 protein is CASRSLERVSYNEQFF. The DNA of the CDR3 is TGTGCCAGTAGGTCGTTGGAGCGAGTCTCCTACAATGAGCAGTTCTTC. Together with reference TRBV19 and TRBJ2-1, the CDR3 gives the full variable domain: DGGITQSPKYLFRKEGQNVTLSCEQNLNHDAMYWYRQDPGQGLRLIYYSQIVNDFQKGDIAEGYSVSREKKESFPLTVTSAQKNPTAFYLCASRSLERVSYNEQFFGPGTRLTVL.

This clone was counted a few times. The rearrangement joins TRBV7-2 to TRBJ2-3, with TRBD2 identical over 9 bases. Germline V lookup: CDR1 SGHTA, CDR2 FQGNSA. The CDR3 has 17 residues. With 0 bases clipped from V and 2 bases from J, the junction kept 6 bases outside the gene matches. The CDR3: CASSLARSSGTTDTQYF. The CDR3 nucleotides are TGTGCCAGCAGCTTAGCCCGTTCTAGCGGGACCACAGATACGCAGTATTTT.

This sequence joins TRBV27 and TRBJ2-1, with 7 bases matching TRBD2. With 6 bases clipped from V and 0 bases from J, the junction kept 5 bases outside the gene matches. In germline, CDR1 is MNHEY, CDR2 SMNVEV (reference sequence). The CDR3 totals 15 residues. This chain's CDR3 is CASSTLAVSYNEQFF. CDR3 sequence (DNA): TGTGCCAGCAGCACTCTAGCGGTCTCCTACAATGAGCAGTTCTTC.

This clone came up once. This chain uses TRBV5-1 with TRBJ2-7; tentative D call: TRBD1 (7 bases). This CDR3 spans 16 amino acids. Germline V gives CDR1 SGHRS, CDR2 YFSETQ. Trimming pared 0 bases from V and 2 bases from J, leaving 15 bases between. The CDR3: CASSLDGRGGPYEQYF. The CDR3 DNA is TGCGCCAGCAGCTTGGACGGGAGAGGGGGCCCCTACGAGCAGTACTTC.

This clone was detected only once. V gene TRBV11-2 combines with J gene TRBJ2-2; D gene unclear. V was trimmed by 0 bases and J by 7 bases, leaving 6 bases between them. CDR3 size: 13 residues. Germline CDR1 and CDR2: SGHAT and FQNNGV. The CDR3 DNA follows: TGTGCCAGCAGCTTAGAAACGGGCGGGGAGCTGTTTTTT. Its protein product is CASSLETGGELFF.

The chain joins TRBV29-1 to TRBJ2-1, with D perhaps TRBD1 (5 bases). The CDR3 loop spans 14 amino acids. Germline CDR1 and CDR2: SQVTM and ANQGSEA. The V end lost 7 bases, the J end lost 2 bases, and 15 bases lay between the germline ends. The CDR3 DNA reads TGCAGCGCGTCGGGCAGGGCAACCTACAATGAGCAGTTCTTC. This codes for CSASGRATYNEQFF.

CDR3 sequence reads: CASSYRFEASSYNEQFF. CDR3 nucleotides: TGTGCCAGCAGTTACAGGTTCGAGGCAAGCTCCTACAATGAGCAGTTCTTC. This chain connects TRBV27 to TRBJ2-1; TRBD1 might be the D (5 bases). Germline CDR1 MNHEY, CDR2 SMNVEV (reference sequence). The V end was cut by 4 bases, the J end by 0 bases, with 16 bases between. The CDR3 is 17 residues long.

This rearrangement joins TRBV6-4 to TRBJ2-7, with 12 bases that match TRBD2. The germline CDR1 and CDR2 sequences are MRHNA and SNTAGT. CDR3 length equals 13 residues. Trimming took 10 bases from V and 6 from J; bases not matched to a gene: 7. CDR3 coding DNA: TGTGCCAACCCAGCTAGCGGGAGGGGCGAGCAGTACTTC. Its translation: CANPASGRGEQYF.

This chain connects TRBV13 to TRBJ2-1, with D maybe TRBD1 (6 bases). V lost 4 bases, J lost 8 bases, and 18 bases lay in between. This CDR3 comprises 15 residues. The germline gives CDR1 PRHDT, CDR2 FYEKMQ (reference sequence). CDR3 loop: CASSSLGPEGDEQFF. In nucleotides, the CDR3 is TGTGCCAGCAGCTCCCTGGGCCCCGAGGGGGATGAGCAGTTCTTC. Full variable domain (remainder filled in from reference TRBV13 and TRBJ2-1): AAGVIQSPRHLIKEKRETATLKCYPIPRHDTVYWYQQGPGQDPQFLISFYEKMQSDKGSIPDRFSAQQFSDYHSELNMSSLELGDSALYFCASSSLGPEGDEQFFGPGTRLTVL.

The rearrangement joins TRBV14 to TRBJ2-5; TRBD2 matches at 7 bases. J gave up 5 bases and V 4 bases, and 7 bases lay outside the gene matches. Germline loops: CDR1 SGHDN, CDR2 FVKESK. The CDR3 loop spans 14 amino acids. The CDR3 loop reads CASSREGMWETQYF. In DNA, the CDR3 is TGTGCCAGCAGCCGGGAGGGTATGTGGGAGACCCAGTACTTC.

The chain is built from TRBV19 and TRBJ2-3; D perhaps matches TRBD2 (6 bases). Germline-derived CDR1 and CDR2 are LNHDA and SQIVND (reference sequence). Trimming removed 4 bases from V and 4 bases from J, with 15 bases in between. This CDR3 comprises 15 residues. In DNA form, the CDR3 reads TGTGCCAGTAGTAGAATGGACTACATTGCAGATACGCAGTATTTT. Amino acids: CASSRMDYIADTQYF.

The V and J genes are TRBV6-5 and TRBJ1-1; D remains unclear. The V end lost 6 bases, the J end lost 1 base, and 9 bases lay between the germline ends. The CDR3 spans 13 residues. Germline lookup yields CDR1 MNHEY and CDR2 SVGAGI. The CDR3 here is CASRIQRNTEAFF. The CDR3 DNA sequence: TGTGCCAGCAGAATACAACGGAACACTGAAGCTTTCTTT.